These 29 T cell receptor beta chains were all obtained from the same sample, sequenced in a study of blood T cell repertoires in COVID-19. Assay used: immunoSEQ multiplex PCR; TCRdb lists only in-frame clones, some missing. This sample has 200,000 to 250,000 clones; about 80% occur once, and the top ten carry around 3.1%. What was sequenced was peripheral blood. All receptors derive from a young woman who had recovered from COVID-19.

Here the CDR3 DNA reads TGTGCCAGCAGCTTCAGAGCGGCTGGGGAGCTGTTTTTT. The encoded protein is CASSFRAAGELFF. This sequence joins TRBV7-2 and TRBJ2-2; maybe TRBD2 (5 bases). Germline CDR1 is SGHTA and CDR2 is FQGNSA. The CDR3 runs 13 residues. Trimming shortened V by 3 bases and J by 8 bases, and 10 bases separated the two germline ends.

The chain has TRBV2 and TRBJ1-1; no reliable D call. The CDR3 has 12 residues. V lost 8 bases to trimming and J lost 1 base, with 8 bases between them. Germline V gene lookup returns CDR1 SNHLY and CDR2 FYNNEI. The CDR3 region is CASLWRNTEAFF. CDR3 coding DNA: TGTGCCAGCCTGTGGAGGAACACTGAAGCTTTCTTT.

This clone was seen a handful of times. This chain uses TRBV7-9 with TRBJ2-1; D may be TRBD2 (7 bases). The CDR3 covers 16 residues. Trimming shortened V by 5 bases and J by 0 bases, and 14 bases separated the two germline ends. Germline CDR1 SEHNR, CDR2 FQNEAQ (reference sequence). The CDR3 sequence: CASSRGASRSYNEQFF. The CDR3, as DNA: TGTGCCAGCAGCCGGGGGGCTTCCCGCTCCTACAATGAGCAGTTCTTC. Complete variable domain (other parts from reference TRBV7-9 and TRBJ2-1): DTGVSQNPRHKITKRGQNVTFRCDPISEHNRLYWYRQTLGQGPEFLTYFQNEAQLEKSRLLSDRFSAERPKGSFSTLEIQRTEQGDSAMYLCASSRGASRSYNEQFFGPGTRLTVL.

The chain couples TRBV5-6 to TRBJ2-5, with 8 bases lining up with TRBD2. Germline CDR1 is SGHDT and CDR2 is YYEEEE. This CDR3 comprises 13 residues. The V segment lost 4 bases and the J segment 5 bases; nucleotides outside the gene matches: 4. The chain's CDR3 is CASSLTSEETQYF. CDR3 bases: TGTGCCAGCAGCCTGACTAGCGAGGAGACCCAGTACTTC. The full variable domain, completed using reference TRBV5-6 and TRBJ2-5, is DAGVTQSPTHLIKTRGQQVTLRCSPKSGHDTVSWYQQALGQGPQFIFQYYEEEERQRGNFPDRFSGHQFPNYSSELNVNALLLGDSALYLCASSLTSEETQYFGPGTRLLVL.

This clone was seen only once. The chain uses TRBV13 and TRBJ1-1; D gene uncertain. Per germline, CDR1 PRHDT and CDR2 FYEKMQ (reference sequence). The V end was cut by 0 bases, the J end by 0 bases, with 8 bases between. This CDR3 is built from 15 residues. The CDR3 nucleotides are TGTGCCAGCAGCTTAGGTGCGGGTTTGAACACTGAAGCTTTCTTT. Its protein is CASSLGAGLNTEAFF.

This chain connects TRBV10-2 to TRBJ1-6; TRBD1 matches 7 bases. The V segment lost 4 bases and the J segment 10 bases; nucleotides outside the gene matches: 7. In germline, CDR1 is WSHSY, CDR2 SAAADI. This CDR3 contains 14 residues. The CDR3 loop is CASSGGGAGSPLHF. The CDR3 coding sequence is TGCGCCAGCAGTGGAGGGGGCGCAGGGTCACCCCTCCACTTT.

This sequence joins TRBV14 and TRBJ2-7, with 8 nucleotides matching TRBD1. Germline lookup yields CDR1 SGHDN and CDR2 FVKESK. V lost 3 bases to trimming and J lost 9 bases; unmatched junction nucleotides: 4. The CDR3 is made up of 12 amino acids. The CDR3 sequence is CASSQDRVAQYF. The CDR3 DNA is TGTGCCAGCAGCCAGGACAGGGTGGCGCAGTACTTC. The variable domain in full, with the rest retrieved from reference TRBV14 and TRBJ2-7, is EAGVTQFPSHSVIEKGQTVTLRCDPISGHDNLYWYRRVMGKEIKFLLHFVKESKQDESGMPNNRFLAERTGGTYSTLKVQPAELEDSGVYFCASSQDRVAQYFGPGTRLTVT.

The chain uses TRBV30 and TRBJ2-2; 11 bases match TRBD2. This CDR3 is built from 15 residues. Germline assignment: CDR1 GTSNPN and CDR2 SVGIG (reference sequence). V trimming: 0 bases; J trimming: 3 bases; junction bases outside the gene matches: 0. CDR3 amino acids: CAWSVLAGDTGELFF. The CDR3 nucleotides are TGTGCCTGGAGTGTACTAGCGGGAGACACCGGGGAGCTGTTTTTT.

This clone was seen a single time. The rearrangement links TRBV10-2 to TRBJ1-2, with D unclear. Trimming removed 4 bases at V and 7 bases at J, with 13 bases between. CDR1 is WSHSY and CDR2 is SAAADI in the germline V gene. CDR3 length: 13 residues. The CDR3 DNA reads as TGCGCCAGCAGTGGCGCGCGGGCTTTTGGCTACACCTTC. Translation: CASSGARAFGYTF.

The CDR3 here is CASSMTGGTQETQYF. Here the CDR3 DNA reads TGTGCCAGTAGTATGACAGGGGGAACCCAAGAGACCCAGTACTTC. The V call is TRBV19, the J call TRBJ2-5, with 9 bases fitting TRBD1. CDR3 length: 15 residues. Germline CDR1 is LNHDA and CDR2 is SQIVND (reference sequence). J gave up 1 base and V 3 bases, and 3 bases lay outside the gene matches.

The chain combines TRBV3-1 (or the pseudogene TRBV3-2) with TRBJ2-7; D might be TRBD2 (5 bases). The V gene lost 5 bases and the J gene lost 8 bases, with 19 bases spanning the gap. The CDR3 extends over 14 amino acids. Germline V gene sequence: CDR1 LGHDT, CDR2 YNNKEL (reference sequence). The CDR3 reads CASSEGTLVLKQYF. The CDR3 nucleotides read TGTGCCAGCAGCGAGGGCACCCTGGTGTTGAAGCAGTACTTC.

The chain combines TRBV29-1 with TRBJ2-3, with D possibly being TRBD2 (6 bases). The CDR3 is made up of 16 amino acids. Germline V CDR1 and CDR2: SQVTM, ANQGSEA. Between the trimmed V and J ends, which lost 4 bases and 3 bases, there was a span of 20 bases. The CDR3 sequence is CSVGKRGGFGTDTQYF. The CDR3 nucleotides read TGCAGCGTTGGAAAGAGGGGAGGCTTTGGTACAGATACGCAGTATTTT.

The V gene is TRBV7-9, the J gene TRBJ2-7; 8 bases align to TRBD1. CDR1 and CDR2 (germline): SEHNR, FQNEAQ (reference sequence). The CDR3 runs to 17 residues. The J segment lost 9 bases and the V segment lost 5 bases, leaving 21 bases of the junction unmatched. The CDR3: CASSRPLTSTGQGVQYF. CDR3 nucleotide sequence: TGTGCCAGCAGCCGACCACTTACGTCTACCGGACAGGGCGTGCAGTACTTC.

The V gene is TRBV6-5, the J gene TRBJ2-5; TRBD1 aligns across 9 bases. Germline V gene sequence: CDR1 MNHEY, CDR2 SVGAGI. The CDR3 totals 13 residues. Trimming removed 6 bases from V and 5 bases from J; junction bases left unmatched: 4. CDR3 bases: TGTGCCAGCAGACCTGGACAGGGGGAGACCCAGTACTTC. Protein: CASRPGQGETQYF.

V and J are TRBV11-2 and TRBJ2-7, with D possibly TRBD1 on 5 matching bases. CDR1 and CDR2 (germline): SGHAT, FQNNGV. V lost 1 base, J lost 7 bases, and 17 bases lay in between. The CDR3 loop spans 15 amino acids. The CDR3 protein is CASSLVVASKGEQYF. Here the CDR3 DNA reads TGTGCCAGCAGCTTAGTGGTGGCCTCGAAGGGGGAGCAGTACTTC.

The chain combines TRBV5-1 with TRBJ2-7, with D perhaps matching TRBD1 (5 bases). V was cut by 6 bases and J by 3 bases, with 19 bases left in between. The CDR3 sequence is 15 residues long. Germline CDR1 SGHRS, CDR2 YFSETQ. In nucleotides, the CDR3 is TGCGCCAGCACCGTGGGGCCTAACCTTAACTACGAGCAGTACTTC. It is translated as CASTVGPNLNYEQYF. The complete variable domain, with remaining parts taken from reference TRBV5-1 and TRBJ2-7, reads KAGVTQTPRYLIKTRGQQVTLSCSPISGHRSVSWYQQTPGQGLQFLFEYFSETQRNKGNFPGRFSGRQFSNSRSEMNVSTLELGDSALYLCASTVGPNLNYEQYFGPGTRLTVT.

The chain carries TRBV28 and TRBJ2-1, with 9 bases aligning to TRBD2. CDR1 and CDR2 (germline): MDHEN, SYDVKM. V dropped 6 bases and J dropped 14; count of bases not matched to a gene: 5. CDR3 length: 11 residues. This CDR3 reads CASRRGGREFF. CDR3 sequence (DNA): TGTGCCAGCAGAAGGGGCGGGAGGGAGTTCTTC.

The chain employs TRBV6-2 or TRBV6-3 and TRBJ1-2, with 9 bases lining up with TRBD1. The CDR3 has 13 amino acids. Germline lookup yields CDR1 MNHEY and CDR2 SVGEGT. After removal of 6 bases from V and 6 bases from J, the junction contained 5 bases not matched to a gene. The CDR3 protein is CASSLGQGHGYTF. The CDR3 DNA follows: TGTGCCAGCAGCTTGGGACAGGGCCATGGCTACACCTTC.

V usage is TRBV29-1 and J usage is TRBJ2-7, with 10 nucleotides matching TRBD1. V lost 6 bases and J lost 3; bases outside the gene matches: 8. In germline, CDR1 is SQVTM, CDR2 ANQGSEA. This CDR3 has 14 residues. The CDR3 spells CSVHPGQGNYEQYF. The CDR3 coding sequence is TGCAGCGTCCATCCGGGACAGGGGAACTACGAGCAGTACTTC.

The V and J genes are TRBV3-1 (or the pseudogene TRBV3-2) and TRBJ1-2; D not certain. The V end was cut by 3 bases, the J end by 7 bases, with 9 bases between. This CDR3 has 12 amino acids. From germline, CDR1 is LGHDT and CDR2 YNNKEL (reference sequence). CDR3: CASSQGTVGYTF. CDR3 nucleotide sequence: TGTGCCAGCAGCCAGGGCACGGTTGGCTACACCTTC.

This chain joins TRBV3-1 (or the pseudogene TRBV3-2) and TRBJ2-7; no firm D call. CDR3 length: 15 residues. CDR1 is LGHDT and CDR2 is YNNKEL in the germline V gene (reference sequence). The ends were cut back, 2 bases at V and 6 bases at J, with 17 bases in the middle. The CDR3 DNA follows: TGTGCCAGCAGCCAACCCTTCGGAGCCGGTCTCGAGCAGTACTTC. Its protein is CASSQPFGAGLEQYF.

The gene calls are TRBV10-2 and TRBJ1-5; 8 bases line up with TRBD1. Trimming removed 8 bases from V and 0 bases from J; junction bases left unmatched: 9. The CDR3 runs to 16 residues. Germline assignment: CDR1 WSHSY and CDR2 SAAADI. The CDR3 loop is CASSRTGIYSNQPQHF. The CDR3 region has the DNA TGCGCCAGCTCCAGGACAGGGATTTATAGCAATCAGCCCCAGCATTTT.

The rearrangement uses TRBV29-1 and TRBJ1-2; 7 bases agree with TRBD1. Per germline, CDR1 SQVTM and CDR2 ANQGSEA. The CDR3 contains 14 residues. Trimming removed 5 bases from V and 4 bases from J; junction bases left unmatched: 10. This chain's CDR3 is CSVPRGLPLYGYTF. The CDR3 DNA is TGCAGCGTTCCTAGGGGGCTTCCTCTCTATGGCTACACCTTC.

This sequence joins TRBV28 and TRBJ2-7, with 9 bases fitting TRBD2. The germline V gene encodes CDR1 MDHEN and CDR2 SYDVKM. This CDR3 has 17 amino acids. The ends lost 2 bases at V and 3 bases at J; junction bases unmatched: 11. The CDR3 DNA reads TGTGCCAGCAGTTTAAGTATGGCGGGAGGGCGGTTCTACGAGCAGTACTTC. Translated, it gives CASSLSMAGGRFYEQYF.

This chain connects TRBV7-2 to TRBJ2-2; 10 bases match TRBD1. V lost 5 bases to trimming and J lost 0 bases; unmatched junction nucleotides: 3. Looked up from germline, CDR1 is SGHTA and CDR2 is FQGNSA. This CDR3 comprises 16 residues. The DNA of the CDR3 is TGTGCCAGCAGCCTTGGACAGGGGGCGAACACCGGGGAGCTGTTTTTT. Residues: CASSLGQGANTGELFF.

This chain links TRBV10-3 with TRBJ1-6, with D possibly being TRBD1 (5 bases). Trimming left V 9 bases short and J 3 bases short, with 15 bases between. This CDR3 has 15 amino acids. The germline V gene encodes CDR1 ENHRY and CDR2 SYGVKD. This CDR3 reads CAIAPADNYNSPLHF. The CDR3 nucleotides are TGTGCCATTGCCCCGGCGGACAACTATAATTCACCCCTCCACTTT.

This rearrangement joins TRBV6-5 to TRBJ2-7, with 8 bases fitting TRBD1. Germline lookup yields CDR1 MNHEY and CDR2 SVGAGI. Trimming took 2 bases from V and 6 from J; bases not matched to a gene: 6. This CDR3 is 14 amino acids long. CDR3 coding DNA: TGTGCCAGCAGTTACGCCGATACAGGGGGCGAGCAGTACTTC. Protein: CASSYADTGGEQYF.

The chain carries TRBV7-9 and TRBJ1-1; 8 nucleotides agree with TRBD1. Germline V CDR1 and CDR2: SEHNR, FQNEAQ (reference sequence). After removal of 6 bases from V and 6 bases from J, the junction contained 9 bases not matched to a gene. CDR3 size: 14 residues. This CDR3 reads CASRHSGGLSEAFF. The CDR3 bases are TGTGCCAGCAGGCACTCAGGGGGCTTATCTGAAGCTTTCTTT.

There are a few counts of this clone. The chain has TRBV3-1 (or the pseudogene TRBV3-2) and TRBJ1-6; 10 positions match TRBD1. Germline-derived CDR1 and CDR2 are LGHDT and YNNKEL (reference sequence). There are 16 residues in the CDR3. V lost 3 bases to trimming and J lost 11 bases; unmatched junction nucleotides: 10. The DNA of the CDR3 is TGTGCCAGCAGCCACGGACAGGGGGGGATAATTCCACCCCTCCACTTT. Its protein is CASSHGQGGIIPPLHF.